The clone carrying this T cell receptor (beta chain) occurred many times. Each CDR3 protein is one row after TCRdb ran MiXCR on the 5' RACE reads. The table has some 23,000 distinct CDR3 sequences, roughly 3.3% seen once; the top ten hold 0.85% to 1%. The CDR3 contains 15 residues. Germline loops: CDR1 KGHSH, CDR2 LQKENI. Deletions cut 2 bases from V and 3 bases from J, with 8 bases between. The data belong to a study of T cells after yellow fever vaccination. Study information: SMART-Seq v4 Ultra Low Input served to prepare low-cell-number fractions. The study, taken as a whole, reports: Weaker overall was a secondary response that nonetheless peaked faster, on day 5 versus 15. Reappearance after the booster was observed for most primary-vaccination clones (about 97% CD4, roughly 90% CD8).

This sequence was found in a man aged 18 to 29 who received the YFV17D yellow fever vaccine. Sequenced here: PBMCs, either bulk or a sorted T-cell subset (CD4+, CD8+, memory, or dextramer-sorted; not recorded which), sampled 35 to 50 days after the first yellow fever vaccination. The rearrangement joins TRBV18 to TRBJ1-6, with D uncertain. CDR3 protein: CASSPEGGYNSPLHF. Here the CDR3 DNA reads TGTGCCAGCTCACCAGAGGGTGGCTATAATTCACCCCTCCACTTT.